This TCR beta chain was sequenced during a study of blood T cell repertoires in COVID-19. Study information: Whether acute or convalescent, the COVID-19 samples came from the United States, Italy and Spain. Sources were T cells, B-cell-depleted T cells, or PBMCs; the material itself was cDNA or gDNA.

In germline, CDR1 is SGHRS, CDR2 YFSETQ. Trimming took 0 bases from V and 1 from J, leaving 13 bases between them. The CDR3 is 17 residues long. Followed longitudinally, the Seattle patients had been enrolled during active infection. Authors' methods: Amplified reference gene primers provided the basis for estimating nucleated cell counts. Sequencing was performed with immunoSEQ multiplex PCR; in TCRdb, only in-frame clones are kept and a portion is missing. V, J and clone size are taken as reported in that table, and D and trimming were inferred from the DNA itself. The data contain tens of thousands of clones, roughly 90% of them singletons.

The chain has TRBV5-1 and TRBJ2-2; D is perhaps TRBD1 (5 bases). The sequence was collected from a man in his forties or fifties with COVID-19, enrolled during active disease. The sequenced sample consisted of peripheral blood. The CDR3 bases are TGCGCCAGCAGCTTGGGAGGTGGACAAGTGAACACCGGGGAGCTGTTTTTT. This codes for CASSLGGGQVNTGELFF.